This TCR beta chain was found in a study of Ad26.COV2.S vaccination and SARS-CoV-2 variants. The data were produced by immunoSEQ multiplex PCR, yet TCRdb's version contains in-frame clones alone and is incomplete. Of 360,000 or so clones in the sample, around 86% were seen once. CDR1 is MDHEN, CDR2 SYDVKM, per germline. The CDR3 extends over 14 amino acids. Trimming shortened V by 2 bases and J by 7 bases, and 12 bases separated the two germline ends. Treatment denoted: some 20 received Ad26.COV2.S at low or high dose, single or two shots; roughly five received placebo; per-sample allocation not given. The investigators took samples on day 63 after the first vaccine or placebo injection. Within Boston, the person who donated was an adult of 18-55 years.

Source: peripheral blood, taken in a trial of Ad26.COV2.S vaccine versus placebo. The TCR originated in a person aged 18-65 years who received the Ad26.COV2.S COVID-19 vaccine or a placebo. The rearrangement uses TRBV28 and TRBJ1-5; D remains ambiguous. CDR3 in DNA: TGTGCCAGCAGTTTAGGTAAGGTGTGGCAGCCCCAGCATTTT. Translated, it gives CASSLGKVWQPQHF. Full variable domain (remainder filled in from reference TRBV28 and TRBJ1-5): DVKVTQSSRYLVKRTGEKVFLECVQDMDHENMFWYRQDPGLGLRLIYFSYDVKMKEKGDIPEGYSVSREKKERFSLILESASTNQTSMYLCASSLGKVWQPQHFGDGTRLSIL.